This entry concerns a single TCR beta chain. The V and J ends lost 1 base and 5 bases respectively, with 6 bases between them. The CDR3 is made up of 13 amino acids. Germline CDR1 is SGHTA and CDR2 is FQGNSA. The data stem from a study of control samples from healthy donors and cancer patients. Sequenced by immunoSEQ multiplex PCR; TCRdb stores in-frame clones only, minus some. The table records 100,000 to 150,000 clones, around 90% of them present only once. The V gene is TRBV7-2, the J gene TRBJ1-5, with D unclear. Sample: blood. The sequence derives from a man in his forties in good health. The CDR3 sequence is CASSLERDQPQHF. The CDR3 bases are TGTGCCAGCAGCTTAGAGAGGGATCAGCCCCAGCATTTT.